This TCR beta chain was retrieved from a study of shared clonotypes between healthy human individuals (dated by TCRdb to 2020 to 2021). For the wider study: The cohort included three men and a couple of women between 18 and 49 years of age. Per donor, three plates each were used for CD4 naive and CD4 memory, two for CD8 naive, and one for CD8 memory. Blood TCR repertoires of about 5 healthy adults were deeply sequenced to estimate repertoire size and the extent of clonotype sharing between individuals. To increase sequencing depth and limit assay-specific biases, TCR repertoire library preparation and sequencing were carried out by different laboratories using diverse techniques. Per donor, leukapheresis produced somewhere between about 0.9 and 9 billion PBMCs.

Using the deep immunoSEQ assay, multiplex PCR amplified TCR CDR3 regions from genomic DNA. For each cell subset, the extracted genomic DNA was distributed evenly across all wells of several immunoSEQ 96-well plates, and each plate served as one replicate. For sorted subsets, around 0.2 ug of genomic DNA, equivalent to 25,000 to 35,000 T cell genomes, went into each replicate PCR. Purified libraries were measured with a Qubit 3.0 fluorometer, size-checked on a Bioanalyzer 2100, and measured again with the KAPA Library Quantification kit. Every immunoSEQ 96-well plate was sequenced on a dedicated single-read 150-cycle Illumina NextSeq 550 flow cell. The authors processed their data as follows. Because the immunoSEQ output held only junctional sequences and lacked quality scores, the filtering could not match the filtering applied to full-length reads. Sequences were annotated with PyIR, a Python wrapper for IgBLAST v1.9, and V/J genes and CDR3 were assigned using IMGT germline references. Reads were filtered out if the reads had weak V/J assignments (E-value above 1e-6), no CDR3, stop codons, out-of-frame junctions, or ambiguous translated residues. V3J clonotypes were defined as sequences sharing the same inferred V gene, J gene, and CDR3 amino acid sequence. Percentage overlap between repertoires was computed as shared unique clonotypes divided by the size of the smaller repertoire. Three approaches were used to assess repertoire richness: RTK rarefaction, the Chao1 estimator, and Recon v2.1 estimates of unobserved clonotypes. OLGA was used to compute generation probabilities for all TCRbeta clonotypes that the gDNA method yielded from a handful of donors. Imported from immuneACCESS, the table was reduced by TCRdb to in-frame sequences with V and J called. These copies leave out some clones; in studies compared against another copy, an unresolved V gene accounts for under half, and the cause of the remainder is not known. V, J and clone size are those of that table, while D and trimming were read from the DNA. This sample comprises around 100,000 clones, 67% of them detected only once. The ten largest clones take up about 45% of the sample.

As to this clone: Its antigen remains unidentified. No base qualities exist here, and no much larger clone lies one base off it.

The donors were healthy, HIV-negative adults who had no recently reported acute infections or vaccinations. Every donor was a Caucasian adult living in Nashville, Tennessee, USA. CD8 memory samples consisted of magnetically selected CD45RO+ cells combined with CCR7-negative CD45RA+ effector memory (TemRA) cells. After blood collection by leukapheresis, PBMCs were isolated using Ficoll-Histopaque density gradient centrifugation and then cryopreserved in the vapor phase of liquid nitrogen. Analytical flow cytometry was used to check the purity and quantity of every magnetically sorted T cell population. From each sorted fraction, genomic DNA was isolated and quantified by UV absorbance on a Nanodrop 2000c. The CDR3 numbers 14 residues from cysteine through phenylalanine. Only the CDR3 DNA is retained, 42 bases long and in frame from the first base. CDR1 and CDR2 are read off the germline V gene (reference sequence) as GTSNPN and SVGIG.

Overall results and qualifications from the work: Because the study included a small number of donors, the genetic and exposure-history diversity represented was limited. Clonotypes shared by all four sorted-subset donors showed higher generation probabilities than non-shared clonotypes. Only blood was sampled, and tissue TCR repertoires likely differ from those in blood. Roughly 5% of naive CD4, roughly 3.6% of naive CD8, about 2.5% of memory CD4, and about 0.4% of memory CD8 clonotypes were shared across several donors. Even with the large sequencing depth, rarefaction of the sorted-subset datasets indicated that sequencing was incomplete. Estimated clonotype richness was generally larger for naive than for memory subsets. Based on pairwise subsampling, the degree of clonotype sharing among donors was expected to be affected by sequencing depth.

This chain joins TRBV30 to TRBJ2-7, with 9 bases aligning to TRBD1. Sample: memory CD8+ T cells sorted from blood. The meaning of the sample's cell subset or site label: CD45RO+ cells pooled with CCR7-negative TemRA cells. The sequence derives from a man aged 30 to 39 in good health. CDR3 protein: CAAGTGTGLREQYF. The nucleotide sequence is TGTGCTGCAGGTACCGGGACAGGGCTTCGAGAGCAGTACTTC.